These 30 T cell receptor beta chains were all obtained from the same sample, sequenced in a study of T cells in Graves' hyperthyroidism and ophthalmopathy. It was RNA transcripts that yielded the amplified TCR beta CDR3 regions. Carried out on the TCR CDR3, a first-round RT-PCR used the HTBI primer set. TCRdb passed the multiplex PCR reads through MiXCR, listing each CDR3 protein once. The data show about 320,000 distinct CDR3 sequences, approximately 17% seen once. Sequenced material: blood. Receptors were obtained from a man aged 25 to 45 with Graves' hyperthyroidism.

This clonotype has at least ten counts. The V gene is TRBV3-1, the J gene TRBJ2-3; D uncertain. This CDR3 has 15 residues. Trimming took 0 bases from V and 6 from J, leaving 13 bases between them. Per the germline V gene, CDR1 is LGHDT and CDR2 is YNNKEL (reference sequence). The CDR3 DNA is TGTGCCAGCAGCCAAGAAGCTGGGTTCGGGGATACGCAGTATTTT. Encoded protein: CASSQEAGFGDTQYF.

This clonotype was seen repeatedly, ten times or more. The chain uses TRBV12-3 or TRBV12-4 and TRBJ1-1; D gene unclear. The V end was cut by 3 bases, the J end by 4 bases, with 12 bases between. The CDR3 has 14 residues. CDR3 loop: CASSFSEVSTEAFF. CDR3 in DNA: TGTGCCAGCAGTTTTAGTGAAGTGAGCACTGAAGCTTTCTTT.

This clonotype appeared many times. The chain has TRBV2 and TRBJ1-1, with TRBD1 as a possible D gene (5 bases). The V end lost 7 bases, the J end lost 1 base, and 16 bases lay between the germline ends. Germline CDR1 SNHLY, CDR2 FYNNEI. The CDR3 has 15 residues. CDR3 region: CASTYLTGGNTEAFF. The CDR3 bases are TGTGCCAGCACGTACTTGACGGGGGGGAACACTGAAGCTTTCTTT.

The CDR3 region has the DNA TGTGCCAGCAACCCTGGGACTAGCGGCTACAATGAGCAGTTCTTC. Amino acids: CASNPGTSGYNEQFF. The J gene is TRBJ2-1, the V gene TRBV9; 11 bases fit TRBD2. This CDR3 is 15 amino acids long. The junction had 5 bases not matched to a gene; V was cut back by 6 bases and J by 3 bases. In germline, CDR1 is SGDLS, CDR2 YYNGEE. Variable domain in full (rest from reference TRBV9 and TRBJ2-1): DSGVTQTPKHLITATGQRVTLRCSPRSGDLSVYWYQQSLDQGLQFLIQYYNGEERAKGNILERFSAQQFPDLHSELNLSSLELGDSALYFCASNPGTSGYNEQFFGPGTRLTVL.

V usage is TRBV19 and J usage is TRBJ2-1; 11 bases match TRBD2. With V trimmed by 5 bases and J by 7 bases, 4 bases remained unmatched. The CDR3 is 14 residues long. Per germline, CDR1 LNHDA and CDR2 SQIVND (reference sequence). CDR3: CASSWASGRNEQFF. The CDR3 DNA reads TGTGCCAGTAGTTGGGCTAGCGGGAGGAATGAGCAGTTCTTC.

This chain joins TRBV3-1 and TRBJ2-6; no clear D gene. The CDR3 runs to 16 residues. Germline CDR1 reads LGHDT; CDR2 reads YNNKEL (reference sequence). V was shortened by 4 bases and J by 0 bases, with 10 bases between the two germline ends. The CDR3: CASSRGRNSGANVLTF. The CDR3, as DNA: TGTGCCAGCAGCCGCGGACGGAACTCTGGGGCCAACGTCCTGACTTTC.

This clonotype was seen a few times. The germline gene is not matched at one end of the junction; a read error may be the cause. The chain recombines TRBV5-1 with TRBJ2-6; the D is unclear. This CDR3 spans 18 amino acids. Germline CDR1 is SGHRS and CDR2 is YFSETQ. CDR3 nucleotide sequence: TGCGCCAGCAGCTTGTTTTCTGCAATCCCCTCTGCGGCCAACGTCCTGACTTTC. Its protein product is CASSLFSAIPSAANVLTF.

This clonotype has just a few counts. V is TRBV7-9 and J is TRBJ2-7, with a tentative D call TRBD2 (6 bases). V was trimmed by 7 bases and J by 6 bases, leaving 19 bases between them. Looked up from germline, CDR1 is SEHNR and CDR2 is FQNEAQ (reference sequence). The CDR3 runs to 14 residues. DNA of the CDR3: TGTGCCAGCATCGGGGGTTGGATGGCTAGCGAGCAGTACTTC. This codes for CASIGGWMASEQYF.

This clonotype was counted a few times. V and J are TRBV5-1 and TRBJ2-2; TRBD1 agrees at 7 bases. The germline gives CDR1 SGHRS, CDR2 YFSETQ. After removal of 4 bases from V and 7 bases from J, the junction contained 10 bases not matched to a gene. The CDR3 has 15 residues. CDR3 DNA sequence: TGCGCCAGCAGCGTTGCTACAGGGGTTAACGGGGAGCTGTTTTTT. Translating gives CASSVATGVNGELFF. Full variable domain (remainder filled in from reference TRBV5-1 and TRBJ2-2): KAGVTQTPRYLIKTRGQQVTLSCSPISGHRSVSWYQQTPGQGLQFLFEYFSETQRNKGNFPGRFSGRQFSNSRSEMNVSTLELGDSALYLCASSVATGVNGELFFGEGSRLTVL.

The chain links TRBV9 to TRBJ2-3; no clear D gene. V was clipped by 3 bases and J by 0 bases, with 11 bases between them. This CDR3 is 15 amino acids long. From germline, CDR1 is SGDLS and CDR2 YYNGEE. In DNA, the CDR3 is TGTGCCAGCAGCGCTTGGGGATCCAGCACAGATACGCAGTATTTT. It yields the protein CASSAWGSSTDTQYF.

This clonotype was observed many times. V and J are TRBV6-5 and TRBJ2-7; 7 nucleotides align to TRBD2. V gave up 2 bases and J gave up 9 bases; unmatched junction bases: 7. The germline V gene encodes CDR1 MNHEY and CDR2 SVGAGI. There are 13 residues in the CDR3. The CDR3 nucleotides read TGTGCCAGCAGTTACACCCCCAGCGGGGCGCAGTACTTC. Translated: CASSYTPSGAQYF.

As for this clonotype: A much larger clonotype is one base distant, so this may be a read error. The chain links TRBV3-1 to TRBJ2-7; 8 nucleotides match TRBD2. Looked up from germline, CDR1 is LGHDT and CDR2 is YNNKEL (reference sequence). CDR3 length: 15 residues. The CDR3 protein is CASSQAGGRMGERYF. The CDR3 DNA is TGTGCCAGCAGCCAAGCGGGAGGGAGAATGGGCGAGCGGTACTTC.

Only one count was recorded for this clonotype. The chain has TRBV20-1 and TRBJ2-1, with TRBD2 identical over 10 bases. The ends lost 4 bases at V and 4 bases at J; junction bases unmatched: 4. Germline V CDR1 and CDR2: DFQATT, SNEGSKA (reference sequence). The CDR3 has 14 amino acids. In DNA form, the CDR3 reads TGCAGTGCTACCGGGACTAGCGCTTACAATGAGCAGTTCTTC. Translating gives CSATGTSAYNEQFF.

By frequency in the sample, this clonotype is medium-sized. The chain employs TRBV3-1 and TRBJ2-1, with no clear D. Trimming took 2 bases from V and 5 from J, leaving 10 bases between them. Per germline, CDR1 LGHDT and CDR2 YNNKEL (reference sequence). The CDR3 extends over 14 amino acids. CDR3 DNA: TGTGCCAGCAGCCAAATGGACGCCCACAATGAGCAGTTCTTC. As protein: CASSQMDAHNEQFF.

This clonotype has a count of ten or more. V and J are TRBV7-8 and TRBJ2-3; D gene uncertain. Germline V gene sequence: CDR1 SGHVS, CDR2 FQNEAQ. The germline V and J ends were trimmed by 7 bases and 6 bases, with 8 bases remaining between them. The CDR3 is made up of 11 amino acids. The CDR3 is CASTPRDTQYF. The CDR3 nucleotides are TGTGCCAGCACCCCGAGGGATACGCAGTATTTT. The variable domain in full, completed from reference TRBV7-8 and TRBJ2-3, reads GAGVSQSPRYKVAKRGQDVALRCDPISGHVSLFWYQQALGQGPEFLTYFQNEAQLDKSGLPSDRFFAERPEGSVSTLKIQRTQQEDSAVYLCASTPRDTQYFGPGTRLTVL.

This clonotype was observed many times. The chain couples TRBV18 to TRBJ1-1; D gene ambiguous. Germline assignment: CDR1 KGHSH and CDR2 LQKENI. CDR3 length equals 12 residues. V was trimmed by 8 bases and J by 5 bases, leaving 12 bases between them. In nucleotides, the CDR3 is TGTGCCAGCGCTCGGAGAGAAACTGAAGCTTTCTTT. The encoded protein is CASARRETEAFF.

The chain recombines TRBV9 with TRBJ2-2, with 11 bases fitting TRBD2. The CDR3 sequence is 17 residues long. Germline trimming cut 2 bases from V and 2 bases from J; bases unmatched to any gene: 5. Per the germline V gene, CDR1 is SGDLS and CDR2 is YYNGEE. The CDR3, as DNA: TGTGCCAGCAGCGTTCTGGGACTAGCGGATAACACCGGGGAGCTGTTTTTT. Amino acids: CASSVLGLADNTGELFF.

This clonotype has only a few counts. A much more abundant neighbour one base away suggests this may be a read error. The chain couples TRBV11-2 to TRBJ2-7; TRBD2 matches 10 bases. The germline V gene encodes CDR1 SGHAT and CDR2 FQNNGV. The CDR3 loop spans 19 amino acids. As DNA, the CDR3 is TGTGTCAGCAGCTTAGATGGTCATCTAGCGGGAGTAGTAATCTACGAGCAGTACTTC. This encodes CVSSLDGHLAGVVIYEQYF.

The chain recombines TRBV20-1 with TRBJ2-1; TRBD1 might be the D (6 bases). The CDR3 contains 15 residues. The germline CDR1 and CDR2 sequences are DFQATT and SNEGSKA (reference sequence). V lost 5 bases and J lost 2, with 16 bases in between. The CDR3 region is CSAPRVGTPYNEQFF. In nucleotides, the CDR3 is TGCAGTGCTCCGCGTGTGGGGACACCCTACAATGAGCAGTTCTTC.

This clonotype was observed many times. Germline is not matched at one junction end, which may reflect a read error. The V call is TRBV5-1, the J call TRBJ1-2; TRBD1 aligns across 12 bases. The CDR3 extends over 14 amino acids. CDR1 is SGHRS, CDR2 YFSETQ, per germline. The CDR3 DNA reads TGTGCCAGCAGCTTGGGACAGGGGGCTTATGGCTACACCTTC. This translates into CASSLGQGAYGYTF.

This clonotype was counted between two and nine times. One end of the junction fails to match germline, which may point to a read error. V usage is TRBV7-2 and J usage is TRBJ2-3, with D perhaps matching TRBD1 (5 bases). Germline lookup yields CDR1 SGHTA and CDR2 FQGNSA. This CDR3 has 15 residues. CDR3 amino acids: CVSSLVQASDDTQYF. The DNA of the CDR3 is TGTGTCAGCAGCTTAGTACAGGCCTCAGACGATACGCAGTATTTT.

As regards this clonotype: The junction does not match germline at one end; this may be a read error. J is TRBJ2-2 and V is TRBV4-1, with D unclear. The CDR3 has 14 residues. Germline V gives CDR1 MGHRA, CDR2 YSYEKL. Here the CDR3 DNA reads TGCGCCAGCAGCCAACCTGGGAACCCCGGGGAGCTGTTTTTT. It translates to CASSQPGNPGELFF.

This clonotype was counted at least ten times. The V call is TRBV5-6, the J call TRBJ1-2; D uncertain. Trimming removed 2 bases at V and 0 bases at J, with 17 bases between. The CDR3 loop spans 17 amino acids. Germline V CDR1 and CDR2: SGHDT, YYEEEE. CDR3 loop: CASSFPFTEPANYGYTF. As DNA, the CDR3 is TGTGCCAGCAGCTTTCCTTTTACTGAACCCGCTAACTATGGCTACACCTTC.

This clonotype was recorded at least ten times. The genes are TRBV7-9 and TRBJ1-2; possibly TRBD1 for D (6 bases). With 3 bases removed from V and 0 bases from J, the gap between germline ends came to 14 bases. Germline V gene sequence: CDR1 SEHNR, CDR2 FQNEAQ (reference sequence). The CDR3 consists of 16 residues. The CDR3 coding sequence is TGTGCCAGCAGCTTCTTCAGGGGTCAAGCTAACTATGGCTACACCTTC. It translates to CASSFFRGQANYGYTF.

This clonotype was counted at least ten times. This rearrangement joins TRBV27 to TRBJ2-3; 12 bases match TRBD2. Germline CDR1 MNHEY, CDR2 SMNVEV (reference sequence). The CDR3 has 19 amino acids. Trimming removed 4 bases from V and 1 base from J; junction bases left unmatched: 12. The CDR3 loop is CASSSGRRLAGAGTDTQYF. CDR3 DNA sequence: TGTGCCAGCAGTTCGGGCCGCCGACTAGCGGGAGCGGGCACAGATACGCAGTATTTT.

This chain joins TRBV5-4 and TRBJ2-7, with D tentatively TRBD1 or TRBD2 (6 bases each). Germline V gives CDR1 SGHNT, CDR2 YYREEE (reference sequence). The CDR3 consists of 13 residues. The V gene lost 4 bases and the J gene lost 7 bases, with 15 bases spanning the gap. In DNA form, the CDR3 reads TGTGCCAGCAGCCCTGAGGGGGACTCAGAGCAGTACTTC. Protein: CASSPEGDSEQYF.

This clonotype was seen ten or more times. The CDR3 coding sequence is TGTGCCAGCAGCTACCGAAGGGTTAGCACAGATACGCAGTATTTT. This codes for CASSYRRVSTDTQYF. The genes are TRBV2 and TRBJ2-3, with D hard to call. V was trimmed by 6 bases and J by 0 bases, leaving 13 bases between them. The CDR3 extends over 15 amino acids. Germline V gives CDR1 SNHLY, CDR2 FYNNEI. Together with reference TRBV2 and TRBJ2-3, the CDR3 gives the full variable domain: EPEVTQTPSHQVTQMGQEVILRCVPISNHLYFYWYRQILGQKVEFLVSFYNNEISEKSEIFDDQFSVERPDGSNFTLKIRSTKLEDSAMYFCASSYRRVSTDTQYFGPGTRLTVL.

This clonotype was recorded at least ten times. The chain employs TRBV2 and TRBJ1-2; TRBD1 matches 8 bases. V lost 9 bases to trimming and J lost 4 bases; unmatched junction nucleotides: 7. In germline, CDR1 is SNHLY, CDR2 FYNNEI. CDR3 length equals 13 residues. The CDR3 nucleotides are TGTGCCAGACCCAGGGGACAGGCCTATGGCTACACCTTC. Translation: CARPRGQAYGYTF.

This clonotype has just a few counts. The V call is TRBV18, the J call TRBJ2-7, with 9 bases fitting TRBD1. The CDR3 runs 13 residues. V shed 3 bases, J shed 6 bases, and the junction held 3 bases outside the gene matches. Germline CDR1 and CDR2: KGHSH and LQKENI. The CDR3 DNA sequence: TGTGCCAGCTCACCCGGGACAGGGCGCGAGCAGTACTTC. The encoded protein is CASSPGTGREQYF. The variable domain in full, with the rest retrieved from reference TRBV18 and TRBJ2-7, is NAGVMQNPRHLVRRRGQEARLRCSPMKGHSHVYWYRQLPEEGLKFMVYLQKENIIDESGMPKERFSAEFPKEGPSILRIQQVVRGDSAAYFCASSPGTGREQYFGPGTRLTVT.

This clonotype appeared many times. The rearrangement joins TRBV6-1 to TRBJ2-2; D ambiguous. Germline CDR1 and CDR2: MNHNS and SASEGT. V lost 7 bases, J lost 5 bases, and 20 bases lay in between. This CDR3 region has 16 residues. The CDR3, as DNA: TGTGCCAGCAAAGGCAGGCCCTTGGGCGGAACCGGGGAGCTGTTTTTT. Translation gives CASKGRPLGGTGELFF.